Presented here are 16 T cell receptor beta chains from one specimen sequenced in a study of metastatic and nonmetastatic thyroid tumors. TCRdb re-called the PCR reads through MiXCR. The sample includes 5,000 to 7,500 clones, roughly 30% of them seen just once. Among the patients, none had received any treatment before thyroid surgery. Material for sequencing was adjacent normal tissue. These receptors all come from a female donor with papillary thyroid cancer or a benign thyroid nodule (not recorded which). Some clones in this sample may be carry-over from other donors' samples.

V usage is TRBV11-2 and J usage is TRBJ2-1; 9 bases agree with TRBD2. Germline values: CDR1 SGHAT, CDR2 FQNNGV. CDR3 size: 15 residues. Trimming at V came to 1 base and at J to 4 bases, leaving 2 bases not matched to a gene. CDR3 in DNA: TGTGCCAGCAGCTTAGTTAGCGGGGGATACAATGAGCAGTTCTTC. Amino acid sequence: CASSLVSGGYNEQFF.

The chain has TRBV6-1 and TRBJ1-3; D gene unclear. The CDR3 contains 15 residues. Trimming cost V 2 bases and J 0 bases, with 8 bases left between them. CDR1 is MNHNS, CDR2 SASEGT, per germline. The CDR3 spells CASSESLLSGNTIYF. CDR3 nucleotides: TGTGCCAGCAGTGAAAGCCTCCTCTCTGGAAACACCATATATTTT.

This clone was detected a few times. J is TRBJ1-1 and V is TRBV6-2 or TRBV6-3; TRBD1 matches at 7 bases. The germline CDR1 and CDR2 sequences are MNHEY and SVGEGT. The J segment lost 4 bases and the V segment lost 7 bases, leaving 6 bases of the junction unmatched. This CDR3 has 13 amino acids. DNA of the CDR3: TGTGCCAGCAAGAACAGGGGAAGCACTGAAGCTTTCTTT. Encoded protein: CASKNRGSTEAFF.

V gene TRBV7-9 combines with J gene TRBJ2-3; no clear D. The CDR3 is 12 amino acids. The germline gives CDR1 SEHNR, CDR2 FQNEAQ (reference sequence). V lost 1 base to trimming and J lost 1 base, with 0 bases between them. DNA for the CDR3: TGTGCCAGCAGCTTAGGCACAGATACGCAGTATTTT. This encodes CASSLGTDTQYF.

This clone occurred once. CDR3 protein: CASSLQVGPGRGTGELFF. The CDR3 region has the DNA TGTGCCAGCAGCTTACAGGTGGGGCCGGGACGCGGCACCGGGGAGCTGTTTTTT. The gene calls are TRBV7-8 and TRBJ2-2; D assignment may be TRBD1 or TRBD2 (5 bases each). The length of the CDR3 is 18 residues. Trimming left V 2 bases short and J 4 bases short, with 20 bases between. The germline CDR1 and CDR2 sequences are SGHVS and FQNEAQ.

Here the CDR3 DNA reads TGTGCCAGCAGCTTGACAGGGACAGATACGCAGTATTTT. Its protein product is CASSLTGTDTQYF. V usage is TRBV7-2 and J usage is TRBJ2-3, with TRBD1 identical over 7 bases. Germline V gives CDR1 SGHTA, CDR2 FQGNSA. Germline trimming cut 3 bases from V and 3 bases from J; bases unmatched to any gene: 0. CDR3 length equals 13 residues.

Regarding this clone: One end of the junction does not line up with germline, which may come from a read error. The chain has TRBV20-1 and TRBJ2-1; 8 positions agree with TRBD2. Germline CDR1 and CDR2: DFQATT and SNEGSKA (reference sequence). The CDR3 is 12 residues long. CDR3 sequence: CSTSGNDNEQFF. CDR3 coding DNA: TGCAGTACTAGCGGAAACGACAATGAGCAGTTCTTC.

This clone was picked up one time. The chain is built from TRBV7-2 and TRBJ2-7, with TRBD1 matching 12 bases. This CDR3 comprises 15 residues. J gave up 4 bases and V 3 bases, and 4 bases lay outside the gene matches. Looked up from germline, CDR1 is SGHTA and CDR2 is FQGNSA. The CDR3 DNA follows: TGTGCCAGCAGCTTGCTGGGACAGGGGGCATACGAGCAGTACTTC. This encodes CASSLLGQGAYEQYF.

The V and J genes are TRBV20-1 and TRBJ2-7; 9 nucleotides agree with TRBD2. V gave up 3 bases and J gave up 1 base; unmatched junction bases: 1. The CDR3 contains 13 residues. CDR1 DFQATT and CDR2 SNEGSKA come from the germline V gene (reference sequence). CDR3 region: CSARGLASYEQYF. The CDR3 coding sequence is TGCAGTGCTAGGGGACTAGCATCCTACGAGCAGTACTTC.

The rearrangement uses TRBV5-1 and TRBJ2-2; tentatively, D is TRBD2 (6 bases). V gave up 0 bases and J gave up 6 bases, with 12 bases separating them. The CDR3 totals 15 residues. Germline CDR1 and CDR2: SGHRS and YFSETQ. The CDR3 loop reads CASSLGLSGAGELFF. The DNA for the CDR3 is TGCGCCAGCAGCTTGGGACTATCGGGAGCCGGGGAGCTGTTTTTT.

The table lists this clone with a few counts. The genes are TRBV6-5 and TRBJ2-7; D ambiguous. This CDR3 contains 14 residues. CDR1 MNHEY and CDR2 SVGAGI come from the germline V gene. V dropped 0 bases and J dropped 0 bases, with 6 bases sitting between them. The CDR3 loop reads CASSYSTASYEQYF. Here the CDR3 DNA reads TGTGCCAGCAGTTACTCAACAGCCTCCTACGAGCAGTACTTC.

Turning to this clone: One end of the junction varies from germline; a read error may be responsible. V usage is TRBV5-1 and J usage is TRBJ2-2; 8 bases agree with TRBD1. Germline-derived CDR1 and CDR2 are SGHRS and YFSETQ. This CDR3 has 14 residues. CDR3 DNA: TGCGCCAGCAGCTTCCTGGACAGGGAACTGGAGTTGTTTTTT. This sequence encodes CASSFLDRELELFF.

This sequence joins TRBV20-1 and TRBJ2-7, with D perhaps assigned TRBD1 or TRBD2 (7 bases each). The germline CDR1 and CDR2 sequences are DFQATT and SNEGSKA (reference sequence). The CDR3 sequence is 10 residues long. This CDR3 is CSPQGGEQYF. Here the CDR3 DNA reads TGCAGCCCCCAGGGGGGGGAGCAGTACTTC.

The chain is built from TRBV6-1 and TRBJ2-7, with 7 bases identical to TRBD1. CDR3 size: 15 residues. The germline V gene encodes CDR1 MNHNS and CDR2 SASEGT. V gave up 6 bases and J gave up 3 bases; unmatched junction bases: 11. As DNA, the CDR3 is TGTGCCAGCAGCGATGACAGGGTAAATTACTACGAGCAGTACTTC. Translating it yields CASSDDRVNYYEQYF.

The chain has TRBV12-3 or TRBV12-4 and TRBJ2-3, with a possible D match to TRBD1 (6 bases). V dropped 5 bases and J dropped 0 bases, with 12 bases sitting between them. This CDR3 has 15 amino acids. CDR3 protein: CASSVQGGSTDTQYF. In nucleotides, the CDR3 is TGTGCCAGCAGTGTACAGGGTGGAAGCACAGATACGCAGTATTTT.

This chain connects TRBV6-1 to TRBJ2-6, with TRBD1 matching 7 bases. CDR3 length: 17 residues. V dropped 7 bases and J dropped 1; count of bases not matched to a gene: 10. CDR1 is MNHNS, CDR2 SASEGT, per germline. The CDR3 nucleotides are TGTGCCAGCAATCCGACAGGGTCCTCATCTGGGGCCAACGTCCTGACTTTC. Translated, it gives CASNPTGSSSGANVLTF.